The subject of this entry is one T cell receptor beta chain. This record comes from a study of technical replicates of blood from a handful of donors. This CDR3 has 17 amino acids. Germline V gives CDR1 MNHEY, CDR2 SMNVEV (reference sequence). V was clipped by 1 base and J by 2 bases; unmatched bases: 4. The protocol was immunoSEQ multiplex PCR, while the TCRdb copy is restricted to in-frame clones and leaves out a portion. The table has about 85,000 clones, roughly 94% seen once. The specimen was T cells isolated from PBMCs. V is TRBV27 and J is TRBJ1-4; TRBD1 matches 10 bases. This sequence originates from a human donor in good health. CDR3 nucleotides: TGTGCCAGCAGTTTATGGACAGGGGGTGTGACTAATGAAAAACTGTTTTTT. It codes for CASSLWTGGVTNEKLFF.